These 10 T cell receptor beta chains share one sample of origin, sequenced in a study of T-cell reconstitution after alpha-beta-depleted transplantation in children. A TCRbeta library incorporating unique molecular identifiers was prepared. TCRdb re-called the PCR reads through MiXCR, storing one row per CDR3 protein. The table has approximately 500,000 distinct CDR3 sequences, more than 9% seen once. The specimen was PBMCs, collected before TCRalphabeta/CD19-depleted stem cell transplant. Every receptor here comes from a child aged 2 to 10 with inherited bone marrow failure, due to receive a stem cell transplant.

This clonotype was seen repeatedly, ten times or more. The rearrangement links TRBV5-1 to TRBJ1-2; a possible D gene is TRBD1 (6 bases). V was pared by 1 base and J by 5 bases, with 18 bases between. The CDR3 extends over 16 amino acids. Germline CDR1 SGHRS, CDR2 YFSETQ. CDR3 sequence (DNA): TGCGCCAGCAGCTTGTGGGCAGGGGATATTGAATATGGCTACACCTTC. Encoded protein: CASSLWAGDIEYGYTF.

This clonotype was counted ten times or more. This chain joins TRBV7-2 and TRBJ2-1; 11 bases map to TRBD2. The V and J ends lost 2 bases and 8 bases, in that order; junction bases with no gene match: 8. Germline CDR1 and CDR2: SGHTA and FQGNSA. The CDR3 spans 16 residues. CDR3 DNA: TGTGCCAGCAGCTTAAGACTAGCGGGGAATAGAGATGAGCAGTTCTTC. It is translated as CASSLRLAGNRDEQFF.

This clonotype was seen at least ten times. The V call is TRBV10-1, the J call TRBJ2-5; 8 bases fit TRBD2. Germline lookup yields CDR1 WNHNN and CDR2 SYGVQD (reference sequence). J was trimmed by 4 bases and V by 4 bases; bases with no gene match: 8. The CDR3 has 15 amino acids. CDR3 nucleotides: TGCGCCAGCAGTGGGTACGCGGGAGGCGGAGAGACCCAGTACTTC. Protein product: CASSGYAGGGETQYF.

This clonotype was recorded many times. The chain employs TRBV29-1 and TRBJ2-1; the D gene is possibly TRBD2 (5 bases). Deletions cut 3 bases from V and 4 bases from J, with 13 bases between. The germline CDR1 and CDR2 sequences are SQVTM and ANQGSEA. CDR3 length: 14 amino acids. The CDR3, as DNA: TGCAGCGTTGATTCCGGCCGGGATTACAATGAGCAGTTCTTC. It is translated as CSVDSGRDYNEQFF.

This clonotype showed up just a few times. The chain has TRBV7-2 and TRBJ2-7; possible D gene TRBD1, 5 bases. V was clipped by 4 bases and J by 6 bases, with 13 bases between them. The CDR3 is 13 residues long. Per germline, CDR1 SGHTA and CDR2 FQGNSA. The CDR3 loop is CASSSSGRGEQYF. DNA of the CDR3: TGTGCCAGCAGCTCGTCCGGTAGGGGCGAGCAGTACTTC.

The sample holds many counts of this clonotype. The chain is built from TRBV24-1 and TRBJ2-1; D is unresolved. CDR3 length: 11 amino acids. V shed 8 bases and J shed 7 bases, with 8 bases lying between them. Germline V lookup: CDR1 KGHDR, CDR2 SFDVKD. CDR3 DNA sequence: TGTGCCACCATGAATCAGAATGAGCAGTTCTTC. This translates into CATMNQNEQFF.

There are many counts of this clonotype. The chain links TRBV4-3 to TRBJ2-3, with 9 bases aligning to TRBD2. The germline gives CDR1 LGHNA, CDR2 YSLEER. This CDR3 has 16 residues. The trim removed 1 base at V and 0 bases at J, leaving 2 bases unmatched. The CDR3 reads CASSQVLAGSTDTQYF. CDR3 in DNA: TGCGCCAGCAGCCAAGTCCTAGCGGGGAGCACAGATACGCAGTATTTT.

This clonotype was counted many times. This chain joins TRBV10-3 and TRBJ1-6; 7 positions match TRBD1. Trimming cost V 4 bases and J 7 bases; bases outside gene matches: 4. Germline values: CDR1 ENHRY, CDR2 SYGVKD. This CDR3 has 14 residues. Written as DNA, the CDR3 is TGTGCCATCAGTGCCTTGACAGGGAATTCACCCCTCCACTTT. Its translation is CAISALTGNSPLHF.

Ten or more counts support this clonotype. CDR3 sequence: CASSQQIAGVKAYEQYF. The CDR3 DNA sequence: TGCGCCAGCAGCCAACAAATAGCGGGAGTTAAGGCCTACGAGCAGTACTTC. The rearrangement uses TRBV4-1 and TRBJ2-7; 9 nucleotides align to TRBD2. V lost 2 bases to trimming and J lost 2 bases; unmatched junction nucleotides: 10. The length of the CDR3 is 17 residues. The germline gives CDR1 MGHRA, CDR2 YSYEKL.

This chain uses TRBV18 with TRBJ2-3; 7 bases line up with TRBD2. V shed 1 base, J shed 2 bases, and the junction held 9 bases outside the gene matches. The germline V gene encodes CDR1 KGHSH and CDR2 LQKENI. This CDR3 region has 17 residues. The CDR3 DNA follows: TGTGCCAGCTCACCACTTCCCCTGGCGGGGGACACAGATACGCAGTATTTT. Translated, it gives CASSPLPLAGDTDTQYF.